A selection of T cell receptor beta chains follows, all from one sample in a study of OX40 agonist ivuxolimab in advanced cancers. The data were produced by immunoSEQ multiplex PCR, yet TCRdb's version contains in-frame clones alone and is incomplete. The data hold about 15,000 clones, with roughly 60% observed a single time. The sequencing used CD4+ or CD8+ T cells sorted from blood, collected in a trial of the OX40 agonist ivuxolimab. All receptors derive from an adult with an advanced solid tumor such as melanoma, head and neck, liver or kidney cancer. Both conserved end residues are part of each CDR3. Clone size appears in some rows only: once, few, many, or a class for an expanded clone.

abundance	v_gene	j_gene	CDR3aa
once	TRBV19	TRBJ1-2	CASSIPPAYGYTF
.	TRBV4-1	TRBJ2-7	CASSFDRSYEQYF
once	TRBV6-1	TRBJ2-1	CASSEAGDVSGPLGLF
.	TRBV5-6	TRBJ2-5	CASSLGGSETQYF
few	TRBV11-3	TRBJ2-7	CASSLGDEQYF
.	TRBV6-5	TRBJ2-1	CASSYGSDYNEQFF
.	TRBV14	TRBJ1-6	CASSQDRDDRGRIGSPLHF
.	TRBV4-3	TRBJ1-2	CASSQEGGGDYGYTF
few	TRBV28	TRBJ2-7	CASSLRDRTYEQYF
few	TRBV4-1	TRBJ2-3	CASSQGPSTDTQYF
once	TRBV6-5	TRBJ2-4	CASSYGDRNIQYF
.	TRBV9	TRBJ2-3	CASSPLRGLAGWGTQYF
few	TRBV11-3	TRBJ2-7	CASSLGSRGYEQYF
.	TRBV28	TRBJ1-2	CASSFRGTSRFYGYTF
.	TRBV28	TRBJ1-2	CASSFEARGYYGYTF
.	TRBV7-6	TRBJ2-7	CASSQGGEYRGQYF
few	TRBV11-1	TRBJ1-2	CASSLNARHYGYTF
.	TRBV19	TRBJ1-6	CASSMFHSSSYNSPLHF
.	TRBV7-8	TRBJ2-7	CASSLPRPGFYEQYF
.	TRBV4-3	TRBJ2-4	CASSQDGGFGNIQYF
.	TRBV2	TRBJ1-6	CASIRTAYSYNSPLHF
.	TRBV13	TRBJ2-7	CASSPRQGAYEQYF
.	TRBV4-1	TRBJ1-1	CASSRTGGAGTEAFF
medium-sized	TRBV10-1	TRBJ2-1	CASSESAFAPYNEQFF
medium-sized	TRBV27	TRBJ1-1	CASTYSSNTEAFF
.	TRBV15	TRBJ2-3	CATSRGFGSGLTDTQYF
few	TRBV9	TRBJ2-5	CASSVFGGGLQETQYF
.	TRBV5-1	TRBJ2-3	CASKWGLRSDTQYF
once	TRBV19	TRBJ1-6	CASASQGRVLPSPLHF
.	TRBV7-9	TRBJ1-3	CASSPWSSGNTIYF
few	TRBV9	TRBJ2-3	CASSGGGGADTQYF